One sample yielded the 25 T cell receptor beta chains listed below, sequenced in a study of T cell responses to AZD1222 COVID-19 vaccine. Only in-frame clones appear in the TCRdb table, and some are missing; sequencing was by immunoSEQ multiplex PCR. The table lists fewer than 150,000 clones, around 84% of them singletons. Here the sequenced sample was peripheral blood, taken on day 0 of AZD1222 vaccination. Every receptor here comes from an adult in good health.

The CDR3 loop is CASSLAGDPRGNEQFF. The CDR3 region has the DNA TGCGCCAGCAGCTTGGCAGGCGACCCGCGGGGCAATGAGCAGTTCTTC. The J gene is TRBJ2-1, the V gene TRBV5-1; possibly TRBD2 for D (6 bases). V was pared by 0 bases and J by 6 bases, with 16 bases between. Germline CDR1 SGHRS, CDR2 YFSETQ. The CDR3 runs to 16 residues.

The rearrangement uses TRBV9 and TRBJ1-2; no clear D. The germline V and J ends were trimmed by 2 bases and 2 bases, with 13 bases remaining between them. This CDR3 has 15 residues. Germline V gene lookup returns CDR1 SGDLS and CDR2 YYNGEE. CDR3 sequence: CASSVYDLENYGYTF. Here the CDR3 DNA reads TGTGCCAGCAGCGTTTACGACTTAGAGAACTATGGCTACACCTTC.

The chain employs TRBV2 and TRBJ1-1; D gene uncertain. The V and J ends lost 3 bases and 4 bases respectively, with 12 bases between them. Germline CDR1 is SNHLY and CDR2 is FYNNEI. CDR3 size: 14 residues. In DNA form, the CDR3 reads TGTGCCAGCAGTGAGGTGGTCTCGGGCACTGAAGCTTTCTTT. It is translated as CASSEVVSGTEAFF.

The chain employs TRBV6-6 and TRBJ1-1; no firm D call. The germline V and J ends were trimmed by 7 bases and 6 bases, with 6 bases remaining between them. Per germline, CDR1 MNHNY and CDR2 SVGAGI (reference sequence). The CDR3 is made up of 10 amino acids. In DNA, the CDR3 is TGTGCCAGCAAAAGCGCTGAAGCTTTCTTT. This sequence encodes CASKSAEAFF.

This CDR3 reads CASSVTSGGSSYEQYF. The CDR3 coding sequence is TGTGCCAGCAGCGTGACTAGCGGGGGGTCATCCTACGAGCAGTACTTC. The J gene is TRBJ2-7, the V gene TRBV7-2, with 13 bases identical to TRBD2. CDR1 SGHTA and CDR2 FQGNSA come from the germline V gene. CDR3 length equals 16 residues. J lost 1 base, V lost 5 bases, and 5 bases had no gene match.

There are a few counts of this clone. The V and J genes are TRBV6-5 and TRBJ2-7; no clear D. The CDR3 consists of 12 residues. Germline CDR1 MNHEY, CDR2 SVGAGI. V gave up 6 bases and J gave up 4 bases, with 10 bases separating them. The CDR3 here is CASSLSQYEQYF. DNA for the CDR3: TGTGCCAGCAGCCTTTCTCAGTACGAGCAGTACTTC.

The chain combines TRBV9 with TRBJ1-1; no definite D call. Germline CDR1 and CDR2: SGDLS and YYNGEE. This CDR3 is 14 amino acids long. The V gene lost 0 bases and the J gene lost 8 bases, with 14 bases spanning the gap. In DNA form, the CDR3 reads TGTGCCAGCAGCGTAGACCAGGCCTTCGGGGAAGCTTTCTTT. It codes for CASSVDQAFGEAFF.

This rearrangement joins TRBV2 to TRBJ1-6; 10 positions match TRBD1. Germline-derived CDR1 and CDR2 are SNHLY and FYNNEI. Trimming cost V 4 bases and J 14 bases; bases outside gene matches: 8. The CDR3 spans 14 residues. DNA of the CDR3: TGTGCCAGCAGTGCGGGACAGGGGATATTGGCCCTCCACTTT. The encoded protein is CASSAGQGILALHF. The variable domain in full, with the rest retrieved from reference TRBV2 and TRBJ1-6, is EPEVTQTPSHQVTQMGQEVILRCVPISNHLYFYWYRQILGQKVEFLVSFYNNEISEKSEIFDDQFSVERPDGSNFTLKIRSTKLEDSAMYFCASSAGQGILALHFGNGTRLTVT.

This chain uses TRBV28 with TRBJ1-2; the match to TRBD1 covers 9 bases. Trimming took 1 base from V and 0 from J; bases not matched to a gene: 6. CDR1 is MDHEN, CDR2 SYDVKM, per germline. The CDR3 has 17 residues. The CDR3 DNA follows: TGTGCCAGCAGTTTATACCACAGGGGGCAGTCTAACTATGGCTACACCTTC. Protein sequence: CASSLYHRGQSNYGYTF.

This clone was observed a few times. This chain joins TRBV30 and TRBJ1-6; 7 nucleotides match TRBD1. Germline assignment: CDR1 GTSNPN and CDR2 SVGIG (reference sequence). This CDR3 spans 12 amino acids. Germline trimming cut 5 bases from V and 5 bases from J; bases unmatched to any gene: 0. CDR3 residues: CAWDRDNSPLHF. CDR3 coding DNA: TGTGCCTGGGACAGGGATAATTCACCCCTCCACTTT. Using reference TRBV30 and TRBJ1-6 for the parts outside the CDR3, the full variable domain is SQTIHQWPATLVQPVGSPLSLECTVEGTSNPNLYWYRQAAGRGLQLLFYSVGIGQISSEVPQNLSASRPQDRQFILSSKKLLLSDSGFYLCAWDRDNSPLHFGNGTRLTVT.

The chain links TRBV28 to TRBJ1-6, with 8 bases aligning to TRBD1. The CDR3 has 16 amino acids. Germline CDR1 reads MDHEN; CDR2 reads SYDVKM. The junction had 11 bases not matched to a gene; V was cut back by 6 bases and J by 7 bases. As DNA, the CDR3 is TGTGCCAGCAGCCCGGGACAGGAAAAGGGAAATTCACCCCTCCACTTT. Encoded protein: CASSPGQEKGNSPLHF. Combining the CDR3 with reference TRBV28 and TRBJ1-6 gives the whole variable domain DVKVTQSSRYLVKRTGEKVFLECVQDMDHENMFWYRQDPGLGLRLIYFSYDVKMKEKGDIPEGYSVSREKKERFSLILESASTNQTSMYLCASSPGQEKGNSPLHFGNGTRLTVT.

This chain links TRBV11-2 with TRBJ2-5, with a weak D call TRBD1 (6 bases). CDR1 and CDR2 from the germline V gene are SGHAT and FQNNGV. This CDR3 contains 16 residues. Trimming removed 1 base from V and 0 bases from J, with 12 bases in between. CDR3 DNA: TGTGCCAGCAGCTTAGGCAAGGGGACACACCAAGAGACCCAGTACTTC. It translates to CASSLGKGTHQETQYF.

V usage is TRBV20-1 and J usage is TRBJ2-1; D is undetermined. Trimming took 4 bases from V and 7 from J, leaving 8 bases between them. In germline, CDR1 is DFQATT, CDR2 SNEGSKA (reference sequence). This CDR3 region has 11 residues. The DNA of the CDR3 is TGCAGTGCTAAGCCCTTGAATGAGCAGTTCTTC. Its translation is CSAKPLNEQFF.

J is TRBJ2-7 and V is TRBV29-1, with TRBD2 as a possible D gene (6 bases). CDR1 SQVTM and CDR2 ANQGSEA come from the germline V gene. This CDR3 spans 11 amino acids. The V gene lost 3 bases and the J gene lost 6 bases, with 9 bases spanning the gap. CDR3 sequence: CSVDRETEQYF. The DNA for the CDR3 is TGCAGCGTTGACCGGGAGACCGAGCAGTACTTC.

The chain employs TRBV28 and TRBJ1-6; D is ambiguous. Germline V CDR1 and CDR2: MDHEN, SYDVKM. The length of the CDR3 is 16 residues. V lost 7 bases and J 9 bases, leaving 22 bases between the germline ends. CDR3 loop: CASNNPGFPGSSPLHF. As DNA, the CDR3 is TGTGCCAGCAATAATCCCGGGTTCCCAGGTAGTTCACCCCTCCACTTT.

The chain couples TRBV28 to TRBJ1-2; D not resolved. This CDR3 comprises 15 residues. Germline CDR1 reads MDHEN; CDR2 reads SYDVKM. V lost 6 bases and J 6 bases, leaving 20 bases between the germline ends. This CDR3 is CASSFQLINSDGYTF. The CDR3, as DNA: TGTGCCAGCAGCTTCCAGCTTATTAACAGTGATGGCTACACCTTC.

This clone has just a few counts. CDR3 sequence (DNA): TGTGCCAGCAGCCAACCCGGGACCGAGGCTTTCTTT. Its protein is CASSQPGTEAFF. This chain links TRBV7-9 with TRBJ1-1, with D possibly TRBD1 on 5 matching bases. The germline gives CDR1 SEHNR, CDR2 FQNEAQ (reference sequence). The CDR3 loop spans 12 amino acids. Trimming took 5 bases from V and 11 from J, leaving 15 bases between them.

CDR3 amino acids: CAWTPAGAGNQPQHF. The CDR3 coding sequence is TGTGCCTGGACCCCGGCGGGGGCCGGTAATCAGCCCCAGCATTTT. This chain uses TRBV30 with TRBJ1-5; TRBD1 is a possible D gene (6 bases). The germline V and J ends were trimmed by 4 bases and 4 bases, with 17 bases remaining between them. This CDR3 has 15 amino acids. In germline, CDR1 is GTSNPN, CDR2 SVGIG (reference sequence).

This sequence joins TRBV2 and TRBJ1-6, with D possibly being TRBD1 (5 bases). The length of the CDR3 is 16 residues. Germline V gene lookup returns CDR1 SNHLY and CDR2 FYNNEI. V lost 5 bases, J lost 0 bases, and 11 bases lay in between. The CDR3 reads CASSSGSSSYNSPLHF. DNA of the CDR3: TGTGCCAGCAGTTCAGGGTCAAGCTCCTATAATTCACCCCTCCACTTT.

The chain carries TRBV2 and TRBJ1-6, with D perhaps matching TRBD1 (5 bases). V was clipped by 0 bases and J by 7 bases, with 13 bases between them. The germline gives CDR1 SNHLY, CDR2 FYNNEI. The CDR3 loop spans 16 amino acids. The CDR3: CASSEAQGLSNSPLHF. The CDR3 bases are TGTGCCAGCAGTGAAGCGCAGGGCTTATCCAATTCACCCCTCCACTTT. Filled out from reference TRBV2 and TRBJ1-6, the complete variable domain reads EPEVTQTPSHQVTQMGQEVILRCVPISNHLYFYWYRQILGQKVEFLVSFYNNEISEKSEIFDDQFSVERPDGSNFTLKIRSTKLEDSAMYFCASSEAQGLSNSPLHFGNGTRLTVT.

The chain is built from TRBV7-9 and TRBJ1-4; TRBD1 might be the D (5 bases). Germline-derived CDR1 and CDR2 are SEHNR and FQNEAQ (reference sequence). This CDR3 has 15 amino acids. Trimming removed 5 bases from V and 4 bases from J, with 14 bases in between. CDR3: CASSLPGSGNEKLFF. In DNA, the CDR3 is TGTGCCAGCAGCCTTCCAGGGAGTGGTAATGAAAAACTGTTTTTT.

This chain joins TRBV5-1 and TRBJ2-1; weak D call: TRBD1 (5 bases). V lost 2 bases and J 2 bases, leaving 23 bases between the germline ends. The CDR3 consists of 19 residues. CDR1 and CDR2 (germline): SGHRS, YFSETQ. The CDR3 coding sequence is TGCGCCAGCAGCTTCCTCCGAGACGGGCGTTTAGGGGCCTACAATGAGCAGTTCTTC. Its protein product is CASSFLRDGRLGAYNEQFF.

The rearrangement links TRBV5-4 to TRBJ2-4; D uncertain. The CDR3 has 13 residues. Trimming shortened V by 3 bases and J by 9 bases, and 13 bases separated the two germline ends. The V gene's germline CDR1 is SGHNT and CDR2 YYREEE (reference sequence). The CDR3 nucleotides read TGTGCCAGCAGCTCCTACGGCGAGCGCATTCAGTACTTC. Translating it yields CASSSYGERIQYF.

This sequence joins TRBV2 and TRBJ1-4; tentative D call: TRBD1 (5 bases). The CDR3 covers 11 residues. The germline gives CDR1 SNHLY, CDR2 FYNNEI. Trimming took 8 bases from V and 8 from J, leaving 9 bases between them. CDR3 nucleotides: TGTGCCAGCTCACGGGGGGAAAAACTGTTTTTT. Residues: CASSRGEKLFF.

The J gene is TRBJ2-7, the V gene TRBV3-1 (or the pseudogene TRBV3-2); TRBD1 might be the D (6 bases). Trimming removed 0 bases from V and 6 bases from J, with 12 bases in between. Germline V gene lookup returns CDR1 LGHDT and CDR2 YNNKEL (reference sequence). This CDR3 is 14 amino acids long. CDR3 in amino acids: CASSQDGGAGEQYF. The DNA for the CDR3 is TGTGCCAGCAGCCAAGATGGGGGCGCTGGCGAGCAGTACTTC.